Listed here are 23 T cell receptor beta chains from one sample, sequenced in a study of response to subunit inactivated influenza vaccine. Each CDR3 protein gets one entry after TCRdb re-called the RT-PCR reads with MiXCR. The sample yields 650,000 to 700,000 distinct CDR3 sequences, around 14% seen once. Material: PBMCs from blood, obtained approximately 13 days after vaccination. The receptors were gathered from a middle-aged man who received an inactivated influenza vaccine.

This clonotype showed up just a few times. The gene calls are TRBV7-2 and TRBJ2-2; 7 nucleotides align to TRBD2. This CDR3 spans 15 amino acids. Germline values: CDR1 SGHTA, CDR2 FQGNSA. Trimming took 3 bases from V and 7 from J; bases not matched to a gene: 8. DNA for the CDR3: TGTGCCAGCAGCTTCGGGAGGCCCCGTTACGGGGAGCTGTTTTTT. Residues: CASSFGRPRYGELFF.

This clonotype was seen a handful of times. The J gene is TRBJ2-3, the V gene TRBV30, with 11 positions matching TRBD2. V was clipped by 0 bases and J by 4 bases; unmatched bases: 6. This CDR3 has 16 residues. Germline V gives CDR1 GTSNPN, CDR2 SVGIG (reference sequence). CDR3 bases: TGTGCCTGGAGTGTCGGACTAGCGGGTCAAGCAGATACGCAGTATTTT. This sequence encodes CAWSVGLAGQADTQYF.

This chain connects TRBV18 to TRBJ1-5; D gene uncertain. The CDR3 is made up of 13 amino acids. Trimming took off 5 bases at V and 1 base at J, with 6 bases between the two ends. From germline, CDR1 is KGHSH and CDR2 LQKENI. The DNA for the CDR3 is TGTGCCAGCTCAGTAGAAAGCAATCAGCCCCAGCATTTT. This translates into CASSVESNQPQHF.

This chain links TRBV4-2 with TRBJ2-4, with 10 bases lining up with TRBD2. With 0 bases clipped from V and 6 bases from J, the junction kept 5 bases outside the gene matches. The CDR3 covers 16 residues. Germline CDR1 LGHNA, CDR2 YNFKEQ. CDR3 DNA sequence: TGTGCCAGCAGCCAAGATCGGCTAGCGGGGGTAAACATTCAGTACTTC. It codes for CASSQDRLAGVNIQYF.

The CDR3 nucleotides read TGTGCCACCAGTGATTTTACGGGACCTTCTTACAATGAGCAGTTCTTC. Its translation: CATSDFTGPSYNEQFF. The chain uses TRBV24-1 and TRBJ2-1; D may match TRBD1 or TRBD2 (5 bases each). V was pared by 1 base and J by 4 bases, with 13 bases between. This CDR3 is 16 amino acids long. The germline V gene has CDR1 KGHDR and CDR2 SFDVKD.

The chain recombines TRBV30 with TRBJ1-1, with 7 bases that match TRBD1. The CDR3 is 14 amino acids. J gave up 5 bases and V 2 bases, and 8 bases lay outside the gene matches. CDR1 and CDR2 (germline): GTSNPN, SVGIG (reference sequence). CDR3 DNA: TGTGCCTGGAGTAGAGACAGGGTCAAAACTGAAGCTTTCTTT. Residues: CAWSRDRVKTEAFF.

The table lists this clonotype with many counts. The V gene is TRBV5-1, the J gene TRBJ1-1; perhaps TRBD1 as D (5 bases). The V gene lost 10 bases and the J gene lost 1 base, with 11 bases spanning the gap. Germline loops: CDR1 SGHRS, CDR2 YFSETQ. The length of the CDR3 is 12 residues. The CDR3 spells CASGGGNTEAFF. In nucleotides, the CDR3 is TGCGCCTCCGGGGGAGGGAACACTGAAGCTTTCTTT.

This chain joins TRBV29-1 and TRBJ1-1, with a possible D match to TRBD1 (5 bases). The CDR3 is made up of 15 amino acids. CDR1 is SQVTM, CDR2 ANQGSEA, per germline. Trimming removed 3 bases from V and 5 bases from J, with 19 bases in between. The CDR3 DNA sequence: TGCAGCGTTGACGGGGCGCTTGATGGATTGACTGAAGCTTTCTTT. Residues: CSVDGALDGLTEAFF.

This clonotype turned up a few times. V gene TRBV5-6 combines with J gene TRBJ2-3, with 7 bases matching TRBD1. Trimming cost V 4 bases and J 2 bases; bases outside gene matches: 10. Germline V gene lookup returns CDR1 SGHDT and CDR2 YYEEEE. The CDR3 has 16 residues. In DNA form, the CDR3 reads TGTGCCAGCAGCCAAGACAGGGAAATAATCACAGATACGCAGTATTTT. Translation: CASSQDREIITDTQYF. The full variable domain, rest sourced from reference TRBV5-6 and TRBJ2-3, is DAGVTQSPTHLIKTRGQQVTLRCSPKSGHDTVSWYQQALGQGPQFIFQYYEEEERQRGNFPDRFSGHQFPNYSSELNVNALLLGDSALYLCASSQDREIITDTQYFGPGTRLTVL.

Notes on this clonotype: One junction end disagrees with the germline gene, perhaps due to a read error. The V and J genes are TRBV7-6 and TRBJ2-3, with 13 bases lining up with TRBD2. The CDR3 sequence is 16 residues long. CDR1 is SGHVS, CDR2 FNYEAQ, per germline. CDR3 in DNA: TGTGCCAGCAGCTCCGGGACTAGCGGGGTTCCAGAGACGCAGTATTTT. Protein sequence: CASSSGTSGVPETQYF.

This chain links TRBV6-5 with TRBJ1-4; D possibly corresponds to TRBD1 (5 bases). V was trimmed by 2 bases and J by 0 bases, leaving 10 bases between them. Germline CDR1 is MNHEY and CDR2 is SVGAGI. The CDR3 is 16 amino acids. CDR3 protein: CASSYRTGATNEKLFF. Written as DNA, the CDR3 is TGTGCCAGCAGTTACCGAACGGGGGCAACTAATGAAAAACTGTTTTTT.

This chain links TRBV11-2 with TRBJ1-6; tentatively, D is TRBD1 (5 bases). Trimming took off 4 bases at V and 9 bases at J, with 10 bases between the two ends. CDR1 and CDR2 (germline): SGHAT, FQNNGV. This CDR3 has 13 residues. CDR3 protein: CASSWRQGSPLHF. The CDR3 bases are TGTGCCAGCAGCTGGCGCCAGGGTTCACCCCTCCACTTT.

The rearrangement joins TRBV24-1 to TRBJ2-2; D gene unclear. CDR3 size: 15 residues. Germline V gene sequence: CDR1 KGHDR, CDR2 SFDVKD. The V end lost 4 bases, the J end lost 4 bases, and 12 bases lay between the germline ends. The DNA of the CDR3 is TGTGCCACCAGTGACCCCCGCCCTAGCACCGGGGAGCTGTTTTTT. It yields the protein CATSDPRPSTGELFF.

This clonotype was counted between two and nine times. The V gene is TRBV6-1, the J gene TRBJ2-5; perhaps TRBD2 as D (5 bases). CDR3 length equals 13 residues. Per the germline V gene, CDR1 is MNHNS and CDR2 is SASEGT. Trimming removed 7 bases from V and 7 bases from J, with 16 bases in between. This chain's CDR3 is CASTVEGSGTQYF. The CDR3 bases are TGTGCCAGCACGGTCGAGGGTTCCGGGACCCAGTACTTC.

In this sample, this clonotype turned up a few times. The V call is TRBV24-1, the J call TRBJ2-5; 10 positions match TRBD2. The CDR3 consists of 17 residues. Germline V CDR1 and CDR2: KGHDR, SFDVKD. V lost 3 bases to trimming and J lost 2 bases; unmatched junction nucleotides: 8. Written as DNA, the CDR3 is TGTGCCACCAGTGATCCCCTACTAGCGGGGACTCAAGAGACCCAGTACTTC. Protein: CATSDPLLAGTQETQYF.

This clonotype was seen at least ten times. The chain uses TRBV5-1 and TRBJ2-1, with 11 bases lining up with TRBD1. With 0 bases clipped from V and 4 bases from J, the junction kept 3 bases outside the gene matches. This CDR3 comprises 16 residues. Germline assignment: CDR1 SGHRS and CDR2 YFSETQ. The CDR3 here is CASSLGGTGGYNEQFF. DNA of the CDR3: TGCGCCAGCAGCTTGGGAGGGACAGGGGGTTACAATGAGCAGTTCTTC.

The chain employs TRBV7-9 and TRBJ2-1; 8 bases line up with TRBD2. Losses at the gene ends were 7 bases for V and 10 bases for J; bases not matched to a gene: 3. This CDR3 comprises 11 residues. The germline V gene encodes CDR1 SEHNR and CDR2 FQNEAQ (reference sequence). DNA for the CDR3: TGTGCCAGCACGGGGGGGGCCGAGCAGTTCTTC. This sequence encodes CASTGGAEQFF.

As DNA, the CDR3 is TGTGCCACCAGCAGTCTAGCGGGAGAAGGAGAGACCCAGTACTTC. Its protein is CATSSLAGEGETQYF. The rearrangement joins TRBV15 to TRBJ2-5; 10 bases match TRBD2. Unmatched junction bases numbered 5, after V lost 3 bases and J lost 4 bases. This CDR3 is built from 15 residues. Germline CDR1 is LNHNV and CDR2 is YYDKDF (reference sequence).

The chain has TRBV28 and TRBJ1-5, with 10 bases that match TRBD1. Trimming at V came to 6 bases and at J to 2 bases, leaving 7 bases not matched to a gene. The CDR3 extends over 16 amino acids. From germline, CDR1 is MDHEN and CDR2 SYDVKM. CDR3 amino acids: CASRGDRGLGNQPQHF. The CDR3 DNA sequence: TGTGCCAGCAGAGGGGACAGGGGTTTAGGCAATCAGCCCCAGCATTTT.

The J gene is TRBJ2-5, the V gene TRBV25-1; D not resolved. Germline V lookup: CDR1 MGHDK, CDR2 SYGVNS. Trimming removed 6 bases from V and 2 bases from J, with 7 bases in between. The CDR3 runs 12 residues. In DNA form, the CDR3 reads TGTGCCAGCAGGCTAGAACAAGAGACCCAGTACTTC. Amino acids: CASRLEQETQYF.

This clonotype was observed a handful of times. The rearrangement uses TRBV3-1 and TRBJ2-7; TRBD2 matches at 7 bases. The CDR3 contains 14 residues. Germline loops: CDR1 LGHDT, CDR2 YNNKEL (reference sequence). With 8 bases clipped from V and 2 bases from J, the junction kept 9 bases outside the gene matches. The CDR3 DNA is TGTGCCAGCGGCCCGGGACTAACCACCTACGAGCAGTACTTC. Translated, it gives CASGPGLTTYEQYF.

The chain combines TRBV9 with TRBJ2-7; 9 bases agree with TRBD2. The trim removed 6 bases at V and 0 bases at J, leaving 4 bases unmatched. This CDR3 is 14 amino acids long. Germline V lookup: CDR1 SGDLS, CDR2 YYNGEE. The DNA of the CDR3 is TGTGCCAGCAACCCTAGCGGGACCTCCTACGAGCAGTACTTC. This gives the protein CASNPSGTSYEQYF.

The CDR3 is CSATRTGGRYDNEQFF. The DNA for the CDR3 is TGCAGTGCTACCCGGACAGGGGGCAGGTATGACAATGAGCAGTTCTTC. The V and J genes are TRBV20-1 and TRBJ2-1, with 11 bases lining up with TRBD1. V was clipped by 4 bases and J by 5 bases; unmatched bases: 10. Germline assignment: CDR1 DFQATT and CDR2 SNEGSKA (reference sequence). The CDR3 runs 16 residues.